The clone carrying this TCR beta chain was seen a few times. Its antigen is unknown. Using its own MiXCR run on the reads, TCRdb lists one record per CDR3 protein. The top ten clones hold roughly 11% of a sample with more than 150,000 distinct CDR3 sequences, around 22% of them seen once. The sample belongs to a study of T cell repertoires in cytomegalovirus infection. Across the study: CMV infection together with matching HLA type was indicated by public TCR beta signatures. Study-wide results and limits: Identification of carriers of CMV plus the relevant HLA was achieved through cumulative public TCR beta family frequency. HLA-C-restricted CMV clonotypes gave the most frequent clonotype in two of eight donors.

The CDR3 covers 16 residues. Germline V gene lookup returns CDR1 SGHDN and CDR2 FVKESK. V dropped 3 bases and J dropped 4 bases, with 18 bases sitting between them. Sequencing was performed on PBMCs. The TCR sequence derives from a human donor in good health (CMV status not recorded). Some clones in this sample may be carry-over from other donors' samples. The V call is TRBV14, the J call TRBJ2-5, with D perhaps matching TRBD1 (5 bases). Written as DNA, the CDR3 is TGTGCCAGCAGCCATGGGTTTCTGGGGCCGGTAGAGACCCAGTACTTC. It is translated as CASSHGFLGPVETQYF.